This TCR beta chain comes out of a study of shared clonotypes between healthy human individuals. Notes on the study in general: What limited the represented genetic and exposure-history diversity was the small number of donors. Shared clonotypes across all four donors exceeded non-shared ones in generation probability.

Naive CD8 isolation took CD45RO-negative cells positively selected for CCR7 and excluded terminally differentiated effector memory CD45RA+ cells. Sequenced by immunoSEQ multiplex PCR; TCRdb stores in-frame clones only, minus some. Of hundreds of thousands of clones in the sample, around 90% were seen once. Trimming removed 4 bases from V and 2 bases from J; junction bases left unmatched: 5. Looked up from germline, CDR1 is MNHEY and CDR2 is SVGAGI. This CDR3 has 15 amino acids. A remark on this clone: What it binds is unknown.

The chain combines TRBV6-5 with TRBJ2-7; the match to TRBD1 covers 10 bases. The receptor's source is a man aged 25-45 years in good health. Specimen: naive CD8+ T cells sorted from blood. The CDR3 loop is CASSWGGTGAYEQYF. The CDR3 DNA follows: TGTGCCAGCAGTTGGGGGGGGACAGGGGCCTACGAGCAGTACTTC.